This T cell receptor beta chain was profiled in a study of cytomegalovirus exposure and HLA in healthy donors. The PCR employed 60 Vbeta primers together with 13 Jbeta primers. Methods used by the authors: Roughly 12 million of 65 million to 95 million unique TCR beta chains were shared, per a later count. TCRdb's copy holds only in-frame clones and misses some; the assay was immunoSEQ multiplex PCR. For V, J and clone size, that table is used; D and trimming come from the DNA. The data contain about 190,000 clones, roughly 80% of them singletons. General study findings and limits: Previously analyzed data showed that most TCR beta V segments were productive at a frequency of about 87% or about 30%.

On this clone: Its antigen is unknown.

CDR1 is SGHRS, CDR2 YFSETQ, per germline. This CDR3 has 15 amino acids. The V and J ends lost 0 bases and 4 bases respectively, with 11 bases between them. Sequencing was performed on PBMCs. This chain links TRBV5-1 with TRBJ2-1, with a weak D call TRBD1 (6 bases). This TCR derives from a woman younger than 35 in good health and CMV-seronegative. The CDR3 protein is CASSLAAGVYNEQFF. The CDR3 nucleotides read TGCGCCAGCAGCTTGGCGGCAGGGGTTTACAATGAGCAGTTCTTC.